The rows below give T cell receptor beta chains drawn from one sample of a study of control samples from healthy donors and cancer patients. This table comes from immunoSEQ multiplex PCR, and its TCRdb copy is limited to in-frame clones, with some not included. The sample has approximately 100,000 clones; roughly 86% are singletons. Sequencing input: blood. These receptors were collected from a man aged 25-45 years in good health. Both conserved end residues are part of each CDR3. The D gene is left open where the match is weak. The listing skips clone size in some rows; elsewhere it reads once, few, many or a size class.

TRBJ1-3,TRBV10-3,-,-,TGTGCCATCAGTGGCGGAAACACCATATATTTT,CAISGGNTIYF
TRBJ1-1,TRBV10-3,once,-,TGTGCCATCAGTGGTAGCGGGAACACTGAAGCTTTCTTT,CAISGSGNTEAFF
TRBJ2-7,TRBV18,-,TRBD1,TGTGCCAGCTCACCAACCCACGGGACAGGGTCCTACGAGCAGTACTTC,CASSPTHGTGSYEQYF
TRBJ1-1,TRBV6-2/TRBV6-3,-,-,TGTGCCAGCAGTTACTCATCCACTGAAGCTTTCTTT,CASSYSSTEAFF
TRBJ1-2,TRBV18,once,TRBD1,TGTGCCAGCTCACCCGACAGGGTTTACGGCTACACCTTC,CASSPDRVYGYTF
TRBJ2-1,TRBV10-3,-,TRBD2,TGTGCCATCAACGGGGGGGCCAATGAGCAGTTCTTC,CAINGGANEQFF
TRBJ1-1,TRBV9,-,-,TGTGCCAGCAGGGATCTAGGGAACACTGAAGCTTTCTTT,CASRDLGNTEAFF
TRBJ1-6,TRBV6-5,once,-,TGTGCCAGCAGTTACGACTGGGCCCAAAATTCACCCCTCCACTTT,CASSYDWAQNSPLHF
TRBJ1-6,TRBV6-5,-,-,TGTGCCAGCAGTTCGGACAGCAATAATTCACCCCTCCACTTT,CASSSDSNNSPLHF
TRBJ2-1,TRBV27,-,TRBD2,TGTGCCAGCAGTCCGAGGACTAGACCGACGGATGAGCAGTTCTTC,CASSPRTRPTDEQFF
TRBJ1-2,TRBV12-5,-,-,TGTGCTAGTGGTTTTGGCCAGACCCGGGAAGGCTACACCTTC,CASGFGQTREGYTF
TRBJ1-4,TRBV4-1,-,-,TGCGCCAGCAGCCTGGACTTTAATGAAAAACTGTTTTTT,CASSLDFNEKLFF
TRBJ1-1,TRBV27,-,TRBD1,TGTGCCACCTTCCCGTCGACAGGGGGTCTTGAAGCTTTCTTT,CATFPSTGGLEAFF
TRBJ2-5,TRBV9,-,-,TGTGCCAGCAGCGTAGGGGGGCAGGGTCGAGAGACCCAGTACTTC,CASSVGGQGRETQYF
TRBJ2-3,TRBV29-1,-,-,TGCAGCACGCGCCGGGACTCCAACACAGATACGCAGTATTTT,CSTRRDSNTDTQYF
TRBJ1-5,TRBV6-1,-,-,TGTGCCAGCAGTGATGGCAGAATCAATCAGCCCCAGCATTTT,CASSDGRINQPQHF
TRBJ2-4,TRBV27,-,-,TGTGCCAGCAGTTCCCACAGGGGGGGGTCCAAAAACATTCAGTACTTC,CASSSHRGGSKNIQYF
TRBJ2-4,TRBV2,-,-,TGTGCCAGCAGTGAATGGTGGGCCAAAAACATTCAGTACTTC,CASSEWWAKNIQYF
TRBJ1-6,TRBV14,-,-,TGTGCCAGCAGCCAACAAACGACAGCTAATTCACCCCTCCACTTT,CASSQQTTANSPLHF
TRBJ2-3,TRBV5-4,-,-,TGTGCCATAGGGGCTAGCACAGATACGCAGTATTTT,CAIGASTDTQYF
TRBJ2-3,TRBV5-6,-,TRBD2,TGTGCCAGCAGCTTGCGTCTAGCGGGGGTTCCAGATACGCAGTATTTT,CASSLRLAGVPDTQYF
TRBJ2-1,TRBV10-1,-,TRBD1,TGCGCCAGCAGCCGAGAGGGGGCCCGCTCCTACAATGAGCAGTTCTTC,CASSREGARSYNEQFF
TRBJ1-5,TRBV19,-,TRBD1,TGTGCCAGTAGTGGGGGTCCCGGGACAGGGGGCAATCAGCCCCAGCATTTT,CASSGGPGTGGNQPQHF
TRBJ2-7,TRBV5-4,few,-,TGTGCCAGCAGTCCCCGGGGCTTCTCCTACGAGCAGTACTTC,CASSPRGFSYEQYF
TRBJ1-2,TRBV4-1,-,TRBD1,TGCGCCAGCAGCCAGGCCGGACAGGGGCAAGCTAACTATGGCTACACCTTC,CASSQAGQGQANYGYTF
TRBJ1-4,TRBV6-1,-,-,TGTGCCAGCAGTGAACGGGGAGGGGACCGCCTTGAAAAACTGTTTTTT,CASSERGGDRLEKLFF
TRBJ2-3,TRBV18,few,-,TGTGCCAGCTCACCTCAGCGCACAGATACGCAGTATTTT,CASSPQRTDTQYF
TRBJ1-2,TRBV7-9,-,-,TGTGCCAGCAGCGGGACCATAGACCCTATGAACTACACCTTC,CASSGTIDPMNYTF
TRBJ2-3,TRBV6-5,-,TRBD1,TGTGCCAGCAGTTACAGCGGGACAGGGAGCACAGATACGCAGTATTTT,CASSYSGTGSTDTQYF
TRBJ1-2,TRBV30,-,-,TGTGCCTGGAGTGTACTCGAGGGGTATGGCTACACCTTC,CAWSVLEGYGYTF